The TCR beta chain described here comes from a study of blood T cell repertoires in COVID-19. The CDR3 has 16 residues. J lost 10 bases, V lost 6 bases, and 17 bases had no gene match. The germline CDR1 and CDR2 sequences are LNHDA and SQIVND (reference sequence). TCRdb's copy holds only in-frame clones and misses some; the assay was immunoSEQ multiplex PCR. Of almost 100,000 clones listed, approximately 89% are singletons. The source is a man aged 50 to 60 with acute or convalescent COVID-19. The chain joins TRBV19 to TRBJ2-1; TRBD2 matches 8 bases. Sequencing was done on a sample of peripheral blood. The CDR3 DNA reads TGTGCCAGTAGCGCCCGGGGGGAGCGGGAGCCTAGGGAGCAGTTCTTC. Protein: CASSARGEREPREQFF.